A single sample is the source of the 8 T cell receptor beta chains below, sequenced in a study of blood T cell repertoires in COVID-19. The repertoire was sequenced with immunoSEQ multiplex PCR; TCRdb's copy has only in-frame clones and lacks some. The data show around 110,000 clones, with over 75% seen just once and 1.5% to 2% held by the top ten. Sample: peripheral blood. These receptors were taken from a human donor with active COVID-19. The donor label of this sample is uncertain.

The genes are TRBV27 and TRBJ1-6; D is possibly TRBD1 (6 bases). The V gene's germline CDR1 is MNHEY and CDR2 SMNVEV (reference sequence). The germline V and J ends were trimmed by 3 bases and 8 bases, with 17 bases remaining between them. This CDR3 has 16 amino acids. The DNA of the CDR3 is TGTGCCAGCAGTTTCGGGGGGCGGACGAAATATTCACCCCTCCACTTT. It is translated as CASSFGGRTKYSPLHF.

This clone was detected a few times. Other DNA sequences in this sample translate to the same CDR3. The chain employs TRBV9 and TRBJ2-1; TRBD2 aligns across 11 bases. V lost 3 bases and J lost 7; bases outside the gene matches: 6. The CDR3 has 15 residues. Per germline, CDR1 SGDLS and CDR2 YYNGEE. The CDR3 here is CASSGSGGARNEQFF. CDR3 in DNA: TGTGCCAGCAGCGGTAGCGGGGGGGCCAGGAATGAGCAGTTCTTC.

The rearrangement uses TRBV7-2 and TRBJ1-1; D gene uncertain. The V end lost 3 bases, the J end lost 0 bases, and 2 bases lay between the germline ends. The CDR3 consists of 12 residues. From germline, CDR1 is SGHTA and CDR2 FQGNSA. The chain's CDR3 is CASSFLNTEAFF. CDR3 DNA: TGTGCCAGCAGCTTCTTGAACACTGAAGCTTTCTTT.

The rearrangement uses TRBV5-1 and TRBJ1-1; 7 bases line up with TRBD1. The length of the CDR3 is 14 residues. CDR1 is SGHRS and CDR2 is YFSETQ in the germline V gene. V shed 1 base, J shed 7 bases, and the junction held 7 bases outside the gene matches. The CDR3 DNA reads TGCGCCAGCAGCTTGCCCGGGACAGAGAATGAAGCTTTCTTT. This codes for CASSLPGTENEAFF.

The chain is built from TRBV7-2 and TRBJ2-7; no definite D call. Germline V gene lookup returns CDR1 SGHTA and CDR2 FQGNSA. CDR3 size: 11 residues. Deletions cut 1 base from V and 7 bases from J, with 5 bases between. CDR3: CASSLGREQYF. CDR3 nucleotide sequence: TGTGCCAGCAGCTTAGGCAGGGAGCAGTACTTC. Full variable domain (outside the CDR3, taken from reference TRBV7-2 and TRBJ2-7): GAGVSQSPSNKVTEKGKDVELRCDPISGHTALYWYRQSLGQGLEFLIYFQGNSAPDKSGLPSDRFSAERTGGSVSTLTIQRTQQEDSAVYLCASSLGREQYFGPGTRLTVT.

This clone was counted once. V and J are TRBV27 and TRBJ1-6, with D possibly being TRBD1 (5 bases). From germline, CDR1 is MNHEY and CDR2 SMNVEV (reference sequence). This CDR3 is 15 amino acids long. Trimming cost V 6 bases and J 7 bases, with 16 bases left between them. The CDR3 bases are TGTGCCAGCAGCACAGGTGGTAGGACCAATTCACCCCTCCACTTT. Translated: CASSTGGRTNSPLHF.

The chain combines TRBV6-2 or TRBV6-3 with TRBJ1-5; D not resolved. Looked up from germline, CDR1 is MNHEY and CDR2 is SVGEGT. Trimming removed 5 bases at V and 1 base at J, with 9 bases between. CDR3 length: 14 residues. The CDR3 sequence: CASSTTGSNQPQHF. The CDR3 DNA follows: TGTGCCAGCAGTACGACGGGGAGCAATCAGCCCCAGCATTTT.

About this clone itself: Other nucleotide sequences from this sample produce the same CDR3. This sequence joins TRBV6-5 and TRBJ2-7, with TRBD1 identical over 7 bases. This CDR3 spans 13 amino acids. Losses at the gene ends were 2 bases for V and 7 bases for J; bases not matched to a gene: 5. Germline-derived CDR1 and CDR2 are MNHEY and SVGAGI. The CDR3 sequence: CASSYRVDREQYF. For the CDR3, the DNA is TGTGCCAGCAGTTACAGGGTGGACAGGGAGCAGTACTTC.